Shown below are 2 T cell receptor beta chains from a single sample sequenced in a study of shared clonotypes between healthy human individuals. Only in-frame clones appear in the TCRdb table, and some are missing; sequencing was by immunoSEQ multiplex PCR. This table holds a few hundred thousand clones, about 69% found once. The sequenced sample consisted of memory CD4+ T cells sorted from blood. Subset: CD45RA-negative fraction. The receptors were gathered from a man aged 25 to 40 in good health.

This chain links TRBV2 with TRBJ2-1, with 10 bases that match TRBD2. CDR1 and CDR2 from the germline V gene are SNHLY and FYNNEI. V shed 6 bases, J shed 6 bases, and the junction held 5 bases outside the gene matches. This CDR3 is 14 amino acids long. As DNA, the CDR3 is TGTGCCAGCAGAAGGACTAGCGGAGCCAATGAGCAGTTCTTC. It translates to CASRRTSGANEQFF.

The chain couples TRBV2 to TRBJ1-4; tentatively, D is TRBD1 (5 bases). The CDR3 is made up of 13 amino acids. Germline CDR1 reads SNHLY; CDR2 reads FYNNEI. The V end lost 7 bases, the J end lost 3 bases, and 9 bases lay between the germline ends. The CDR3 sequence: CASMGPSNEKLFF. The CDR3 DNA reads as TGTGCCAGCATGGGGCCTTCTAATGAAAAACTGTTTTTT.